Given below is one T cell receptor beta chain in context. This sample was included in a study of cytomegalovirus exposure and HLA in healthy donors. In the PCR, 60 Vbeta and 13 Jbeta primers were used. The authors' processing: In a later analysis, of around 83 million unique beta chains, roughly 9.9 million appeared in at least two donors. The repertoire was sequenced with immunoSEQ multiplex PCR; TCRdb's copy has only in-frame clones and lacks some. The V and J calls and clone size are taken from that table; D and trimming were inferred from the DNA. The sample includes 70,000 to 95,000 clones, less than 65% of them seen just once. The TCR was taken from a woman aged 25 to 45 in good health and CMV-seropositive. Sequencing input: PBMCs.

The CDR3 DNA is TGTGCCAGCAGCTTAATGGGGGGGACAGGAGCATACAATGAGCAGTTCTTC. Protein product: CASSLMGGTGAYNEQFF. The chain joins TRBV7-9 to TRBJ2-1; tentative D call: TRBD1 (8 bases). The CDR3 is 17 amino acids. Per the germline V gene, CDR1 is SEHNR and CDR2 is FQNEAQ (reference sequence). Deletions cut 2 bases from V and 4 bases from J, with 18 bases between.